This is a list of T cell receptor beta chains from one sample in a study of OX40 agonist ivuxolimab in advanced cancers. Some clones are missing from TCRdb's copy, which holds only in-frame ones; the method was immunoSEQ multiplex PCR. The sample has tens of thousands of clones; approximately 88% are singletons. The sample in question was CD4+ or CD8+ T cells sorted from blood, obtained in a trial of the OX40 agonist ivuxolimab. Every receptor here comes from an adult with an advanced solid tumor such as melanoma, head and neck, liver or kidney cancer. Each CDR3 is given with its conserved first and last residue. D genes are given only for firm matches. Size is stated for part of the rows, as once, few or many counts, or as a class when the clone is expanded.

>once|TRBJ1-1|.|TRBV28
TGTGCCAGCAGTTTTCGCCAGGGCGTCACTGAAGCTTTCTTT
CASSFRQGVTEAFF
>.|TRBJ2-3|.|TRBV5-1
TGCGCCAGCGGAACAGGGAGCTCCGGCACAGATACGCAGTATTTT
CASGTGSSGTDTQYF
>.|TRBJ2-1|TRBD2|TRBV7-3
TGTGCCAGCAGCTTGACTAGCGGGAGGCTCAATGAGCAGTTCTTC
CASSLTSGRLNEQFF
>.|TRBJ2-3|TRBD2|TRBV5-6
TGTGCCAGCAGCTCAGCGGGAGTAGATACGCAGTATTTT
CASSSAGVDTQYF
>.|TRBJ1-1|TRBD1|TRBV5-6
TGTGCCAGCAGCTTGGGGGCAGGGGGAAGCGGCACTGAAGCTTTCTTT
CASSLGAGGSGTEAFF
>.|TRBJ2-2|TRBD2|TRBV5-1
TGCGCCAGCAGCCCGCGGGAGGACGGCACCGGGGAGCTGTTTTTT
CASSPREDGTGELFF
>.|TRBJ1-1|.|TRBV5-5
TGTGCCAGCAGCTTGTATTTTGGCACTGAAGCTTTCTTT
CASSLYFGTEAFF
>.|TRBJ2-3|.|TRBV18
TGTGCCAGCTCACCGACCAGGGACAGCACAGATACGCAGTATTTT
CASSPTRDSTDTQYF
>.|TRBJ1-5|.|TRBV4-2
TGTGCCAGCAGCCAAGATCAAGCAGGGTCTCAGCCCCAGCATTTT
CASSQDQAGSQPQHF
>.|TRBJ1-1|.|TRBV28
TGTGCCAGCAGCCCAGGGTTCCATTACACTGAAGCTTTCTTT
CASSPGFHYTEAFF
>.|TRBJ2-1|.|TRBV21-1
TGTGCCAGCAGCAATTCGGTGGGAGCAACCTACAATGAGCAGTTCTTC
CASSNSVGATYNEQFF
>.|TRBJ2-2|.|TRBV4-1
TGCGCCAGCAGCCAAGTAGATCGGGGCGGGGAGCTGTTTTTT
CASSQVDRGGELFF
>once|TRBJ2-6|.|TRBV30
TGTGCCTGGAGTGTACAGAGCTCTGGGGCCAACGTCCTGACTTTC
CAWSVQSSGANVLTF
>.|TRBJ2-5|TRBD2|TRBV6-1
TGTGCCACAGCGGGGGTCCAAGAGACCCAGTACTTC
CATAGVQETQYF
>.|TRBJ1-5|TRBD1|TRBV18
TGTGCCAGCTCACAGGGGGCGGGCAATCAGCCCCAGCATTTT
CASSQGAGNQPQHF
>.|TRBJ1-1|.|TRBV5-4
TGTGCCAGCAGCTTGGGGGGAACGAACACTGAAGCTTTCTTT
CASSLGGTNTEAFF
>.|TRBJ1-5|TRBD1|TRBV19
TGTGCCGGAGGGATGACAGGGGGCAATCAGCCCCAGCATTTT
CAGGMTGGNQPQHF
>.|TRBJ2-1|TRBD2|TRBV10-3
TGTGCCATCAGTACTAGCGGGACTTACAATGAGCAGTTCTTC
CAISTSGTYNEQFF
>.|TRBJ2-5|TRBD2|TRBV6-6
TGTGCCAGCAGTAAGGGGCTAGCGGGAGACGAGACCCAGTACTTC
CASSKGLAGDETQYF
>.|TRBJ1-1|.|TRBV29-1
TGCAGCGCTCGAGGAGGGGTAAGTGAAGCTTTCTTT
CSARGGVSEAFF
>.|TRBJ2-3|.|TRBV11-1
TGTGCCAGCAGCCTACTAGTAGGCAGGGCAGATACGCAGTATTTT
CASSLLVGRADTQYF
>.|TRBJ1-1|.|TRBV7-9
TGTGCCAGCAATAACTTTGGGGAGAACACTGAAGCTTTCTTT
CASNNFGENTEAFF
>.|TRBJ1-4|TRBD1|TRBV18
TGTGCCAGCTCACTTGACAGGGGACGGGAAAAACTGTTTTTT
CASSLDRGREKLFF
>.|TRBJ1-2|TRBD1|TRBV29-1
TGCAGCGTCATAAGACAGGGGGGAACGGATGGCTACACCTTC
CSVIRQGGTDGYTF
>.|TRBJ1-1|TRBD1|TRBV5-1
TGCGCCAGCAGCTTACCCGGGACAGGGGCCCACACTGAAGCTTTCTTT
CASSLPGTGAHTEAFF
>.|TRBJ2-3|TRBD1|TRBV6-5
TGTGCCAGCAGTTACGAGGACAGGGGGCCAGATACGCAGTATTTT
CASSYEDRGPDTQYF
>.|TRBJ1-2|.|TRBV9
TGTGCCAGCAGCCCTCTGGGCCACTCTAACTATGGCTACACCTTC
CASSPLGHSNYGYTF
>.|TRBJ2-1|.|TRBV5-1
TGCGCCAGCAGCGCCAGGACGGATTACAATGAGCAGTTCTTC
CASSARTDYNEQFF
>.|TRBJ2-7|.|TRBV28
TGTGCCAGCAGTTTGATCCGACATGTGCAGTACTTC
CASSLIRHVQYF
>.|TRBJ2-1|TRBD2|TRBV30
TGTGCCTGCCAGACTAGCGGGAGTCATGAGCAGTTCTTC
CACQTSGSHEQFF
>.|TRBJ1-5|TRBD1|TRBV27
TGTGCCAGCAGAAACCAACAGGGGGCGGGTCAGCCCCAGCATTTT
CASRNQQGAGQPQHF
>.|TRBJ2-6|.|TRBV28
TGTGCCAGCAGTTTGGGGGCCAACCTGGGGTCCAACGTCCTGACTTTC
CASSLGANLGSNVLTF
>.|TRBJ2-3|TRBD2|TRBV29-1
TGCAGTGGCGGGAGAAGAGTCCCAGATACGCAGTATTTT
CSGGRRVPDTQYF
>.|TRBJ2-7|.|TRBV18
TGTGCCAGCTCACTCTCAGGGGCCCCAACCTACGAGCAGTACTTC
CASSLSGAPTYEQYF
>.|TRBJ2-3|.|TRBV2
TGTGCCAGCAGTGAAGTAGATACGCAGTATTTT
CASSEVDTQYF
>.|TRBJ2-5|TRBD2|TRBV10-3
TGTGCCATCAGTGAGTGGAAGGCGGGGGAACAGGAGACCCAGTACTTC
CAISEWKAGEQETQYF
>.|TRBJ2-7|TRBD2|TRBV5-1
TGCGCCAGCAGCTGGAGGGAGGGAATTCTTTACGAGCAGTACTTC
CASSWREGILYEQYF
>.|TRBJ1-1|TRBD1|TRBV27
TGTGCCAGCAGTACCCGCTTCAGGGGGCTCACTGAAGCTTTCTTT
CASSTRFRGLTEAFF
>.|TRBJ2-5|.|TRBV27
TGTGCCAGCAGTCCTTATAAGACAGCGTACCAAGAGACCCAGTACTTC
CASSPYKTAYQETQYF
>few|TRBJ1-5|.|TRBV6-5
TGTGCCAGCAGTTACGTCCAGGGCCATCAGCCCCAGCATTTT
CASSYVQGHQPQHF
>.|TRBJ1-5|.|TRBV6-6
TGTGCCAGCAGTGCAAGTAGCAATCAGCCCCAGCATTTT
CASSASSNQPQHF
>.|TRBJ1-2|TRBD1|TRBV27
TGTGCCAGCAGTTCCCGGACAGGGAAAAGTAACTATGGCTACACCTTC
CASSSRTGKSNYGYTF
>.|TRBJ2-5|.|TRBV2
TGTGCCAGCAGCGAGGCAGAGACCCAGTACTTC
CASSEAETQYF
>.|TRBJ2-7|TRBD2|TRBV6-1
TGTGCCAGCAGTGACACTAGCGGGAGATCCTACGAGCAGTACTTC
CASSDTSGRSYEQYF
>.|TRBJ2-5|TRBD2|TRBV5-1
TGCGCCAGCAGCTTGCGAGCGGGAGGCGTGGGAGAGACCCAGTACTTC
CASSLRAGGVGETQYF
>.|TRBJ2-5|.|TRBV20-1
TGCAGTATGCGGAAGCAAGAGACCCAGTACTTC
CSMRKQETQYF
>.|TRBJ2-7|.|TRBV5-1
TGCGCCAGCACGTCTGGGGGACTGGTGCCCTACGAGCAGTACTTC
CASTSGGLVPYEQYF
>once|TRBJ2-1|TRBD2|TRBV25-1
TGTGCCGGCAGTGGCCGGGGAGCGGGAGTGTCAAATGAGCAGTTCTTC
CAGSGRGAGVSNEQFF
>.|TRBJ2-5|TRBD1|TRBV5-1
TGCGCCAGCAGCTTGGTCGGGACAGGGGGCTCGGAGACCCAGTACTTC
CASSLVGTGGSETQYF
>.|TRBJ2-5|.|TRBV5-1
TGCGCCAGCTACAGAAACAGCGTCCAAGAGACCCAGTACTTC
CASYRNSVQETQYF
>few|TRBJ2-1|.|TRBV9
TGTGCCAGCAGCGCACAGGGAGGTAATGAGCAGTTCTTC
CASSAQGGNEQFF
>once|TRBJ2-5|.|TRBV29-1
TGCAGCTTGTCACAGGGAATGGAGACCCAGTACTTC
CSLSQGMETQYF
>.|TRBJ2-2|.|TRBV5-5
TGTGCCAGCAGGCCCGGACCGAACACCGGGGAGCTGTTTTTT
CASRPGPNTGELFF